This T cell receptor (beta chain) was retrieved from a study of T-cell memory formation after mild COVID-19. The study, taken as a whole, reports: Whether second-wave clones peaking at day 37 were SARS-CoV-2 specific went unconfirmed.

Via MiXCR, TCRdb re-called the 5' RACE reads, giving one row per CDR3 protein. The repertoire has 140,000 to 150,000 distinct CDR3 sequences, almost 25% of them found once; the top ten carry approximately 25%. Concerning this clonotype: The antigen is unknown.

There are 15 residues in the CDR3. The V end was cut by 5 bases, the J end by 4 bases, with 18 bases between. Germline V gene sequence: CDR1 SQVTM, CDR2 ANQGSEA. The chain links TRBV29-1 to TRBJ1-5; D is unresolved. The source is an adult woman who had mild COVID-19 (a few samples of this study predate the infection). Cell type and time point are not known. Source material: PBMCs or a T cell subset sorted from them (not recorded which). The CDR3 loop reads CSVRRDDVPNQPQHF. CDR3 coding DNA: TGCAGCGTTCGACGCGACGACGTTCCAAATCAGCCCCAGCATTTT.